The following is a TCR beta chain sequence with its context. These data come from a study of blood T cell repertoires in COVID-19. Study in general: There were acute and convalescent COVID-19 samples, and they came from the United States, Italy and Spain. The cDNA or gDNA used as material had been derived from T cells, B-cell-depleted T cells, or PBMCs.

In the original workflow: Amplification of reference gene primers provided the estimated nucleated cell counts. Sequencing was performed with immunoSEQ multiplex PCR; in TCRdb, only in-frame clones are kept and a portion is missing. V, J and clone size are those of that table, while D and trimming were read from the DNA. The sample carries around 33,000 clones, less than 80% recorded once. Germline values: CDR1 LGHNT, CDR2 FRNRAP. V shed 8 bases and J 9 bases; nucleotides not matched to a gene: 14. CDR3 length equals 15 residues. Sequencing was done on a sample of peripheral blood. The origin of this receptor is a man older than 75 with acute or convalescent COVID-19. The V call is TRBV12-5, the J call TRBJ2-1; 9 bases are shared with TRBD2. CDR3 sequence (DNA): TGTGCTAGTCGAACAGGTGCGGGGGGGCGTTTTGAGCAGTTCTTC. Protein: CASRTGAGGRFEQFF.